The 7 T cell receptor beta chains given below trace back to one sample, sequenced in a study of cytotoxic CD8 clonotypes in ibrutinib-treated CLL. Sequencing was performed with immunoSEQ multiplex PCR; in TCRdb, only in-frame clones are kept and a portion is missing. The sample holds hundreds of thousands of clones; around three quarters are singletons and the top ten take about 16%. The source was PBMCs, collected after 24 months of ibrutinib treatment. The receptors were gathered from a human donor with chronic lymphocytic leukemia.

The chain employs TRBV7-8 and TRBJ2-7; D ambiguous. The germline gives CDR1 SGHVS, CDR2 FQNEAQ. V dropped 4 bases and J dropped 5 bases, with 12 bases sitting between them. The CDR3 loop spans 13 amino acids. The CDR3 DNA reads as TGTGCCAGCAGCTCCCCCCCCGTTGACGAGCAGTACTTC. Translation gives CASSSPPVDEQYF. Looking up the rest from reference TRBV7-8 and TRBJ2-7 gives the full variable domain: GAGVSQSPRYKVAKRGQDVALRCDPISGHVSLFWYQQALGQGPEFLTYFQNEAQLDKSGLPSDRFFAERPEGSVSTLKIQRTQQEDSAVYLCASSSPPVDEQYFGPGTRLTVT.

V is TRBV19 and J is TRBJ1-5, with D possibly matching TRBD1 (6 bases). The CDR3 contains 13 residues. The ends were cut back, 6 bases at V and 5 bases at J, with 11 bases in the middle. From germline, CDR1 is LNHDA and CDR2 SQIVND (reference sequence). As DNA, the CDR3 is TGTGCCAGTAGAGTACAGGGCGATCAGCCCCAGCATTTT. Its translation: CASRVQGDQPQHF.

This clone was seen a single time. This sequence joins TRBV2 and TRBJ2-7; D is unresolved. The germline V gene has CDR1 SNHLY and CDR2 FYNNEI. The length of the CDR3 is 11 residues. Trimming left V 2 bases short and J 7 bases short, with 6 bases between. CDR3 protein: CASSENREQYF. CDR3 DNA sequence: TGTGCCAGCAGTGAAAATCGGGAGCAGTACTTC.

This clone was picked up a small number of times. This rearrangement joins TRBV6-5 to TRBJ2-7; tentative D call: TRBD2 (5 bases). Deletions cut 3 bases from V and 7 bases from J, with 13 bases between. The CDR3 length is 13 residues. The germline CDR1 and CDR2 sequences are MNHEY and SVGAGI. CDR3 in DNA: TGTGCCAGCAGTTATGCGGGCTCGGGAGAGCAGTACTTC. The encoded protein is CASSYAGSGEQYF.

This clone showed up just once. This chain connects TRBV11-1 to TRBJ2-7; D might be TRBD2 (5 bases). V dropped 3 bases and J dropped 0 bases, with 9 bases sitting between them. CDR1 is SGHAT, CDR2 FQDESV, per germline (reference sequence). CDR3 length equals 14 residues. As DNA, the CDR3 is TGTGCCAGCAGCTTCCAAACTAGCTCCTACGAGCAGTACTTC. Its translation: CASSFQTSSYEQYF.

This clone was picked up a small number of times. This chain links TRBV9 with TRBJ1-4; D unresolved. Trimming stripped 0 bases from V and 0 bases from J, with 6 bases between. Germline lookup yields CDR1 SGDLS and CDR2 YYNGEE. This CDR3 contains 15 residues. The CDR3, as DNA: TGTGCCAGCAGCGTAGGACGGTCAACTAATGAAAAACTGTTTTTT. Translating gives CASSVGRSTNEKLFF.

This chain connects TRBV27 to TRBJ2-1; a weak D match, TRBD2 (6 bases). V was trimmed by 6 bases and J by 10 bases, leaving 13 bases between them. The CDR3 runs 12 residues. The germline V gene has CDR1 MNHEY and CDR2 SMNVEV (reference sequence). The CDR3: CASSLGREEQFF. The CDR3 DNA reads as TGTGCCAGCAGCCTAGGGCGGGAAGAGCAGTTCTTC.